The 18 T cell receptor beta chains listed next were all sequenced from one sample in a study of T-cell reconstitution after alpha-beta-depleted transplantation in children. This sample's TCRbeta library carried unique molecular identifier barcodes. MiXCR was run by TCRdb on the PCR reads, yielding one entry per CDR3 protein. In the table there are 550,000 to 800,000 distinct CDR3 sequences, about an eighth of which are singletons. The specimen comprised PBMCs, sampled before TCRalphabeta/CD19-depleted stem cell transplant. The receptor source for this set is a girl aged 2 to 10 with congenital amegakaryocytic thrombocytopenia, due to receive a stem cell transplant.

This chain uses TRBV5-1 with TRBJ2-1; a possible D gene is TRBD2 (6 bases). V lost 0 bases, J lost 4 bases, and 11 bases lay in between. The germline V gene has CDR1 SGHRS and CDR2 YFSETQ. The CDR3 totals 15 residues. The CDR3 DNA is TGCGCCAGCAGCTTGGTGAGGAGGGAATACAATGAGCAGTTCTTC. Its protein is CASSLVRREYNEQFF.

This clonotype was recorded once. A much larger clone sits a single nucleotide away, making a read error possible. The chain is built from TRBV12-3 or TRBV12-4 and TRBJ2-3, with TRBD2 matching 10 bases. CDR3 length equals 16 residues. The J segment lost 3 bases and the V segment lost 4 bases, leaving 7 bases of the junction unmatched. This CDR3 reads CASSYRPAGGTDTQYF. In DNA form, the CDR3 reads TGTGCCAGCAGTTACCGTCCAGCGGGAGGGACAGATACGCAGTATTTT.

The chain couples TRBV7-2 to TRBJ2-7; 8 bases are shared with TRBD2. Germline V gene data show CDR1 as SGHTA and CDR2 as FQGNSA. The CDR3 is made up of 15 amino acids. Trimming cost V 6 bases and J 1 base; bases outside gene matches: 8. CDR3 sequence reads: CASSSTGTSSYEQYF. CDR3 DNA: TGTGCCAGCAGTTCGACCGGGACTAGTTCCTACGAGCAGTACTTC.

This clonotype was counted a few times. This sequence joins TRBV12-3 or TRBV12-4 and TRBJ1-1, with D possibly matching TRBD1 (6 bases). This CDR3 region has 14 residues. The V end lost 7 bases, the J end lost 8 bases, and 20 bases lay between the germline ends. The CDR3 bases are TGTGCCAGCAATCGGGTGTCGGGGGGCCAAGAAGCTTTCTTT. Its protein product is CASNRVSGGQEAFF.

This clonotype came up many times. The V call is TRBV29-1, the J call TRBJ2-7; D not certain. Germline V gene sequence: CDR1 SQVTM, CDR2 ANQGSEA. V shed 7 bases and J shed 3 bases, with 10 bases lying between them. The length of the CDR3 is 11 residues. CDR3 sequence reads: CSGIENYEQYF. CDR3 nucleotides: TGCAGCGGAATAGAGAACTACGAGCAGTACTTC.

This clonotype was seen a few times. The germline gene is not matched at one end of the junction; a read error may be the cause. CDR3 in DNA: TGCTGTGCTCTTTCCGCCCGACTAGCTTCGAGGTCCTACGAGCAGTACTTC. It specifies CCALSARLASRSYEQYF. V and J are TRBV20-1 and TRBJ2-7; TRBD2 agrees at 7 bases. The germline gives CDR1 DFQATT, CDR2 SNEGSKA (reference sequence). The CDR3 has 17 residues.

For this clonotype: Just one base apart from a much larger clone, this may be a read error. The CDR3, as DNA: TGTGCCAGCAGATTCGGGGGCGCAACTGAAGCTTTCTTT. It encodes CASRFGGATEAFF. The chain carries TRBV7-9 and TRBJ1-1; perhaps TRBD1 as D (6 bases). V was pared by 6 bases and J by 5 bases, with 13 bases between. This CDR3 comprises 13 residues. Germline CDR1 SEHNR, CDR2 FQNEAQ (reference sequence).

At least ten counts were recorded for this clonotype. The CDR3 DNA is TGTGCCAGCAGCCCAACTAGCACCAGCTCCTACAATGAGCAGTTCTTC. Translation gives CASSPTSTSSYNEQFF. V gene TRBV25-1 combines with J gene TRBJ2-1, with a possible D match to TRBD2 (6 bases). The CDR3 spans 16 residues. The V end was cut by 6 bases, the J end by 0 bases, with 15 bases between. Germline V CDR1 and CDR2: MGHDK, SYGVNS.

This clonotype was observed a few times. The chain recombines TRBV20-1 with TRBJ2-3; TRBD1 is a possible D gene (5 bases). CDR1 DFQATT and CDR2 SNEGSKA come from the germline V gene (reference sequence). The CDR3 is made up of 14 amino acids. Trimming cost V 3 bases and J 7 bases, with 17 bases left between them. CDR3 sequence reads: CSARGNTLGHTQYF. Written as DNA, the CDR3 is TGCAGTGCTAGGGGTAACACCTTGGGGCATACGCAGTATTTT.

The chain has TRBV29-1 and TRBJ2-5; D may be TRBD2 (6 bases). Germline V lookup: CDR1 SQVTM, CDR2 ANQGSEA. This CDR3 has 12 residues. Between the trimmed V and J ends, which lost 2 bases and 5 bases, there was a span of 9 bases. The CDR3 sequence: CSVETGLETQYF. The DNA of the CDR3 is TGCAGCGTTGAAACGGGACTCGAGACCCAGTACTTC.

This clonotype was recorded at least ten times. The genes are TRBV20-1 and TRBJ1-6, with a possible D match to TRBD1 (5 bases). Germline V gene data show CDR1 as DFQATT and CDR2 as SNEGSKA (reference sequence). The CDR3 is 14 residues long. The CDR3 DNA is TGCAGGCCCTGGGGCACCGAGTTTAATTCACCCCTCCACTTT. It encodes CRPWGTEFNSPLHF.

This clonotype was counted ten times or more. V gene TRBV10-3 combines with J gene TRBJ2-4, with TRBD2 matching 11 bases. Germline loops: CDR1 ENHRY, CDR2 SYGVKD. CDR3 size: 14 residues. Trimming took 4 bases from V and 5 from J; bases not matched to a gene: 1. CDR3 sequence (DNA): TGTGCCATCAGTGGGGGACTAGCGGAAAACATTCAGTACTTC. Its translation: CAISGGLAENIQYF.

This clonotype was counted ten times or more. This chain links TRBV5-1 with TRBJ1-4; 7 bases agree with TRBD1. After removal of 0 bases from V and 5 bases from J, the junction contained 4 bases not matched to a gene. The CDR3 is 15 amino acids. Germline V gene sequence: CDR1 SGHRS, CDR2 YFSETQ. The CDR3 is CASSLGDRDNEKLFF. DNA for the CDR3: TGCGCCAGCAGCTTGGGAGACAGGGACAATGAAAAACTGTTTTTT.

This clonotype was picked up many times. The V gene is TRBV28, the J gene TRBJ1-5; D gene uncertain. The germline CDR1 and CDR2 sequences are MDHEN and SYDVKM. Trimming took off 3 bases at V and 0 bases at J, with 9 bases between the two ends. This CDR3 has 15 residues. The CDR3 loop is CASSFWGYSNQPQHF. The DNA for the CDR3 is TGTGCCAGCAGTTTTTGGGGTTATAGCAATCAGCCCCAGCATTTT. The whole variable domain, filled in from reference TRBV28 and TRBJ1-5, reads DVKVTQSSRYLVKRTGEKVFLECVQDMDHENMFWYRQDPGLGLRLIYFSYDVKMKEKGDIPEGYSVSREKKERFSLILESASTNQTSMYLCASSFWGYSNQPQHFGDGTRLSIL.

This clonotype has more than one count but fewer than ten. A read error is possible here, since a much larger clone lies one base away. The genes are TRBV5-1 and TRBJ2-5; D is uncertain. Trimming stripped 0 bases from V and 3 bases from J, with 6 bases between. There are 13 residues in the CDR3. CDR1 SGHRS and CDR2 YFSETQ come from the germline V gene. The CDR3 DNA sequence: TGCGCCAGCAGCTTGGCACAGAAAGAGACCCAGTACTTC. Its protein is CASSLAQKETQYF.

This clonotype was counted a few times. CDR3 sequence reads: CSAIYPGLPINEQFF. CDR3 nucleotides: TGCAGCGCTATATATCCGGGACTCCCAATTAATGAGCAGTTCTTC. V and J are TRBV29-1 and TRBJ2-1; maybe TRBD2 (6 bases). CDR1 is SQVTM, CDR2 ANQGSEA, per germline. The V and J ends lost 7 bases and 7 bases respectively, with 23 bases between them. This CDR3 is built from 15 residues.

The chain employs TRBV14 and TRBJ2-2; unclear D gene. CDR3 length: 12 residues. Trimming left V 1 base short and J 7 bases short, with 4 bases between. CDR1 is SGHDN and CDR2 is FVKESK in the germline V gene. CDR3 nucleotide sequence: TGTGCCAGCAGCCAAGGTATCGGGGAGCTGTTTTTT. This translates into CASSQGIGELFF.

In regard to this clonotype: A read error may explain this, as a much larger clone is one base away. The chain uses TRBV28 and TRBJ2-3; the D call may be TRBD1 or TRBD2 (6 bases each). The CDR3 runs to 11 residues. Germline loops: CDR1 MDHEN, CDR2 SYDVKM. CDR3 protein: CASQRGDKQYF. The CDR3 DNA sequence: TGTGCCAGCCAAAGGGGGGATAAGCAGTATTTT. The full variable domain, rest sourced from reference TRBV28 and TRBJ2-3, is DVKVTQSSRYLVKRTGEKVFLECVQDMDHENMFWYRQDPGLGLRLIYFSYDVKMKEKGDIPEGYSVSREKKERFSLILESASTNQTSMYLCASQRGDKQYFGPGTRLTVL.